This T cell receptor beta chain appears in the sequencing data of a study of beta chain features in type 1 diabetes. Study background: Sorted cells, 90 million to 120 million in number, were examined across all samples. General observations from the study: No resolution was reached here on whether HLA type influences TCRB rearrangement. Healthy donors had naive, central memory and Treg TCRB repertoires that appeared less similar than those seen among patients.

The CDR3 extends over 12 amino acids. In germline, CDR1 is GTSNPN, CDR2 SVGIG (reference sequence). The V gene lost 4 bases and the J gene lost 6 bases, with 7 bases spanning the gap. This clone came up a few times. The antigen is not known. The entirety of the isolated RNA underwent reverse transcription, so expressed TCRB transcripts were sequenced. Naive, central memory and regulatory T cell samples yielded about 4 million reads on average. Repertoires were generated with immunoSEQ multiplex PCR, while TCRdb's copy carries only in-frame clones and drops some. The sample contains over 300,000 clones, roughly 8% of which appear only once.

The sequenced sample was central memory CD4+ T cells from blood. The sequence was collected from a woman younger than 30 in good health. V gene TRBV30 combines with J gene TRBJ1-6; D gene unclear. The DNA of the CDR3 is TGTGCCTGGAAGGCAATTAATTCACCCCTCCACTTT. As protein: CAWKAINSPLHF.